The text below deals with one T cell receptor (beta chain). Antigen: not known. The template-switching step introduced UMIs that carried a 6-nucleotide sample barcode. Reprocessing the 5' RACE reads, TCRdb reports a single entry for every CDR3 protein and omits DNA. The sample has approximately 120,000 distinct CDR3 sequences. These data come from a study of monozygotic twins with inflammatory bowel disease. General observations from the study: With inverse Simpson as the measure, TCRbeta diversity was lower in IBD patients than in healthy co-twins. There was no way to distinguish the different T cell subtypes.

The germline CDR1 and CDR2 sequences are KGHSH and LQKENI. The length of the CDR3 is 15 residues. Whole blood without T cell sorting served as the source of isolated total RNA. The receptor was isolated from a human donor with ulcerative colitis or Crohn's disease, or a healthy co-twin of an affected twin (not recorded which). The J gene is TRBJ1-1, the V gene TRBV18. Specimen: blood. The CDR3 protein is CASSPRAGGNTEAFF. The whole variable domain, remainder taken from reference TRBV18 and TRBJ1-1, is NAGVMQNPRHLVRRRGQEARLRCSPMKGHSHVYWYRQLPEEGLKFMVYLQKENIIDESGMPKERFSAEFPKEGPSILRIQQVVRGDSAAYFCASSPRAGGNTEAFFGQGTRLTVV.